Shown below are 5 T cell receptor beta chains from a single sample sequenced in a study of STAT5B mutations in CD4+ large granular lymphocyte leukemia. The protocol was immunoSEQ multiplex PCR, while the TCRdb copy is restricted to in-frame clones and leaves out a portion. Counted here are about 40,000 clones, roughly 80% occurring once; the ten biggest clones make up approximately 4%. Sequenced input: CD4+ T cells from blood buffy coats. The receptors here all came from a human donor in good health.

CDR3 nucleotides: TGTGCCAGCAGCCCCGAGGGTCGGGGGGGCCCCACAGATACGCAGTATTTT. Its protein is CASSPEGRGGPTDTQYF. The chain links TRBV7-3 to TRBJ2-3, with 8 bases fitting TRBD2. The germline V gene encodes CDR1 SGHTA and CDR2 FQGTGA. The trim removed 5 bases at V and 2 bases at J, leaving 12 bases unmatched. This CDR3 comprises 17 residues.

This CDR3 reads CASSVVGEYNTGELFF. The CDR3 nucleotides read TGTGCCAGCAGCGTAGTAGGGGAGTACAACACCGGGGAGCTGTTTTTT. V usage is TRBV9 and J usage is TRBJ2-2; D possibly uses TRBD1 or TRBD2 (5 bases each). V shed 0 bases and J shed 2 bases, with 11 bases lying between them. The CDR3 is 16 amino acids. Germline CDR1 reads SGDLS; CDR2 reads YYNGEE.

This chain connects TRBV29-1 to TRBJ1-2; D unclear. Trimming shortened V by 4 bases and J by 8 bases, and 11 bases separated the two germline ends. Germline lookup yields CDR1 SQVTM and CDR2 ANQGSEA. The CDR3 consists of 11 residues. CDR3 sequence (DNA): TGCAGCGTTGGAGCCAGCGCCGGCTACACCTTC. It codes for CSVGASAGYTF.

CDR3 sequence: CASSLGGGYTF. The CDR3 coding sequence is TGTGCCAGCAGCTTAGGGGGGGGCTACACCTTC. The V call is TRBV7-9, the J call TRBJ1-2, with a tentative D call TRBD1 (5 bases). The CDR3 covers 11 residues. V shed 1 base and J shed 8 bases, with 5 bases lying between them. Germline loops: CDR1 SEHNR, CDR2 FQNEAQ (reference sequence).

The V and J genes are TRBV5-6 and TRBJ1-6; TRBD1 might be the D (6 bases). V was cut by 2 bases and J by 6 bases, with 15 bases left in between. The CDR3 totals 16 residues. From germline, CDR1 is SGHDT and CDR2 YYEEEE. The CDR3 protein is CASSFTGRGINSPLHF. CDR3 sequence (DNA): TGTGCCAGCAGCTTTACAGGGCGCGGGATTAATTCACCCCTCCACTTT.